What follows are 23 T cell receptor beta chains derived from one specimen sequenced in a study of graft-versus-host responses after intestinal transplantation listed by TCRdb under 2021. In the paper's terms, the time point label means: cells obtained before transplantation from donor or recipient. Library method: the immunoSEQ multiplex PCR assay. Imported from immuneACCESS, the table was reduced by TCRdb to in-frame sequences with V and J called. These copies leave out some clones; in studies compared against another copy, an unresolved V gene accounts for under half, and the cause of the remainder is not known. This sample is represented by roughly 93,000 clones; around 90% of them were singletons. About 0.4% of the sample goes to the ten largest clones. The antigens of these receptors remain unknown. This material consisted of unstimulated CD8+ T cells sorted from spleen or lymph node cells, taken before transplant. These TCRs come from a human donor who was the organ donor for an intestinal transplant.

The CDR3 protein is CASSLRTGSTDTQYF. CDR3 in DNA: TGTGCCAGCAGCTTACGGACAGGTAGCACAGATACGCAGTATTTT. This chain connects TRBV9 to TRBJ2-3, with 7 bases identical to TRBD1. The CDR3 extends over 15 amino acids. Germline V gives CDR1 SGDLS, CDR2 YYNGEE. V was clipped by 4 bases and J by 0 bases; unmatched bases: 5.

The chain combines TRBV2 with TRBJ2-7, with TRBD1 as a possible D gene (5 bases). CDR1 and CDR2 (germline): SNHLY, FYNNEI. V shed 7 bases and J shed 1 base, with 20 bases lying between them. CDR3 length: 16 residues. The CDR3 loop reads CASTGAFVATSYEQYF. The CDR3 DNA reads TGTGCCAGCACTGGGGCATTTGTGGCAACTTCCTACGAGCAGTACTTC.

The gene calls are TRBV2 and TRBJ2-1, with TRBD1 matching over 8 bases. There are 15 residues in the CDR3. Trimming took 6 bases from V and 5 from J; bases not matched to a gene: 9. The germline V gene encodes CDR1 SNHLY and CDR2 FYNNEI. The CDR3, as DNA: TGTGCCAGCAGCGTGGGGACAGGTCGAAACAATGAGCAGTTCTTC. Its translation: CASSVGTGRNNEQFF.

The chain carries TRBV4-3 and TRBJ2-5, with D uncertain. The assigned J gene may be wrong: the sequence end matches TRBJ2-7 better. The CDR3 runs 14 residues. In germline, CDR1 is LGHNA, CDR2 YSLEER. The CDR3 DNA follows: TGCGCCAGCAGCCAAGATCGCGGTTCCTACGAGCAGTACTTC. It translates to CASSQDRGSYEQYF.

The rearrangement joins TRBV27 to TRBJ1-1; 8 nucleotides line up with TRBD1. The CDR3 is made up of 13 amino acids. The J segment lost 4 bases and the V segment lost 6 bases, leaving 4 bases of the junction unmatched. Per the germline V gene, CDR1 is MNHEY and CDR2 is SMNVEV (reference sequence). For the CDR3, the DNA is TGTGCCAGCAGCCCGGGACAGGTCACTGAAGCTTTCTTT. Translating it yields CASSPGQVTEAFF.

This clone was picked up one time. Here the CDR3 reads CASSQSRGGYNEQFF. In DNA, the CDR3 is TGTGCCAGCAGCCAAAGTAGAGGCGGCTACAATGAGCAGTTCTTC. The rearrangement links TRBV9 to TRBJ2-1; D unresolved. This CDR3 is built from 15 residues. Trimming took 4 bases from V and 3 from J, leaving 14 bases between them. From germline, CDR1 is SGDLS and CDR2 YYNGEE.

V usage is TRBV4-1 and J usage is TRBJ2-7; 9 nucleotides match TRBD1. In germline, CDR1 is MGHRA, CDR2 YSYEKL. J was trimmed by 3 bases and V by 0 bases; bases with no gene match: 12. This CDR3 has 18 residues. CDR3 nucleotide sequence: TGCGCCAGCAGCCAAGAACCACAGGGGGCCGGAGCAAACTACGAGCAGTACTTC. Translation gives CASSQEPQGAGANYEQYF.

This clone was seen once. The genes are TRBV5-6 and TRBJ2-5; D is unresolved. The J call is in doubt because the DNA end fits TRBJ2-7 better. This CDR3 is built from 13 residues. Germline CDR1 SGHDT, CDR2 YYEEEE. The CDR3 coding sequence is TGTGCCAGCAGCTTGGCGTCGAAATACGAGCAGTACTTC. Its protein product is CASSLASKYEQYF.

This sequence joins TRBV9 and TRBJ2-3; 10 bases map to TRBD2. The germline CDR1 and CDR2 sequences are SGDLS and YYNGEE. V shed 5 bases, J shed 9 bases, and the junction held 9 bases outside the gene matches. The CDR3 is 14 amino acids. The CDR3 here is CASRGAGGGKTQYF. In DNA form, the CDR3 reads TGTGCCAGCAGGGGAGCGGGGGGGGGTAAGACGCAGTATTTT.

This clone was counted once. This chain joins TRBV9 and TRBJ2-1; 8 nucleotides match TRBD2. The J segment lost 5 bases and the V segment lost 2 bases, leaving 6 bases of the junction unmatched. The CDR3 is made up of 15 amino acids. The V gene's germline CDR1 is SGDLS and CDR2 YYNGEE. CDR3 nucleotide sequence: TGTGCCAGCAGCGTCCAAAGTAGCGGGGACAATGAGCAGTTCTTC. Its translation is CASSVQSSGDNEQFF. The entire variable domain, with the rest obtained from reference TRBV9 and TRBJ2-1, is as follows: DSGVTQTPKHLITATGQRVTLRCSPRSGDLSVYWYQQSLDQGLQFLIQYYNGEERAKGNILERFSAQQFPDLHSELNLSSLELGDSALYFCASSVQSSGDNEQFFGPGTRLTVL.

The chain links TRBV4-3 to TRBJ1-2; 9 bases line up with TRBD1. CDR3 size: 15 residues. Germline-derived CDR1 and CDR2 are LGHNA and YSLEER. V lost 2 bases, J lost 8 bases, and 9 bases stayed unmatched. This CDR3 is CASSQHTGGAEGYTF. The CDR3 bases are TGCGCCAGCAGCCAACATACAGGGGGCGCTGAGGGCTACACCTTC.

This clone came up once. This chain connects TRBV6-5 to TRBJ2-1; no definite D call. The CDR3 spans 15 residues. V was pared by 2 bases and J by 0 bases, with 8 bases between. Germline V gives CDR1 MNHEY, CDR2 SVGAGI. CDR3 sequence reads: CASSYGLSSYNEQFF. The CDR3 nucleotides read TGTGCCAGCAGTTACGGTCTAAGCTCCTACAATGAGCAGTTCTTC.

This chain connects TRBV4-3 to TRBJ2-7; maybe TRBD2 (6 bases). V lost 1 base and J lost 7, with 11 bases in between. Per germline, CDR1 LGHNA and CDR2 YSLEER. The CDR3 consists of 13 residues. In nucleotides, the CDR3 is TGCGCCAGCAGCCAAGCGGTTGGGGGGGAGCAGTACTTC. Its protein is CASSQAVGGEQYF.

The chain is built from TRBV27 and TRBJ2-7; TRBD1 is a possible D gene (6 bases). V was trimmed by 3 bases and J by 1 base, leaving 7 bases between them. CDR1 is MNHEY, CDR2 SMNVEV, per germline (reference sequence). The CDR3 consists of 13 residues. DNA of the CDR3: TGTGCCAGCAGTTTGGACAGATCCTACGAGCAGTACTTC. It is translated as CASSLDRSYEQYF.

V usage is TRBV6-6 and J usage is TRBJ2-5; D not certain. The J call is uncertain, as TRBJ2-7 better fits the DNA end. Germline lookup yields CDR1 MNHNY and CDR2 SVGAGI (reference sequence). The CDR3 runs 11 residues. The CDR3: CACRGPYEQYF. For the CDR3, the DNA is TGTGCCTGCCGCGGCCCCTACGAGCAGTACTTC.

The count of this clone is one. The chain uses TRBV6-5 and TRBJ1-5, with unresolved D. The length of the CDR3 is 16 residues. Germline-derived CDR1 and CDR2 are MNHEY and SVGAGI. Trimming shortened V by 2 bases and J by 0 bases, and 11 bases separated the two germline ends. This CDR3 reads CASSYGGFTSNQPQHF. The CDR3 DNA is TGTGCCAGCAGTTACGGAGGTTTTACTAGCAATCAGCCCCAGCATTTT.

J is TRBJ2-1 and V is TRBV7-9; 10 nucleotides line up with TRBD2. The CDR3 has 15 amino acids. Trimming removed 5 bases from V and 4 bases from J; junction bases left unmatched: 5. CDR1 is SEHNR and CDR2 is FQNEAQ in the germline V gene (reference sequence). CDR3: CASSPLAGEYNEQFF. The CDR3 DNA sequence: TGTGCCAGCAGCCCGCTAGCGGGGGAGTACAATGAGCAGTTCTTC.

The V gene is TRBV27, the J gene TRBJ2-7; possibly TRBD2 for D (5 bases). Per germline, CDR1 MNHEY and CDR2 SMNVEV (reference sequence). The CDR3 is 14 residues long. V was shortened by 6 bases and J by 2 bases, with 14 bases between the two germline ends. The CDR3 nucleotides are TGTGCCAGCAGACCGGAGGTCCGGGCCTACGAGCAGTACTTC. This translates into CASRPEVRAYEQYF.

This chain connects TRBV4-1 to TRBJ2-7, with TRBD2 matching over 9 bases. CDR1 and CDR2 (germline): MGHRA, YSYEKL. The CDR3 covers 15 residues. V shed 3 bases, J shed 0 bases, and the junction held 3 bases outside the gene matches. For the CDR3, the DNA is TGCGCCAGCAGCCAGCTTAGCGGGGGCTCCTACGAGCAGTACTTC. This codes for CASSQLSGGSYEQYF.

The rearrangement uses TRBV30 and TRBJ1-5, with D hard to call. Germline V gives CDR1 GTSNPN, CDR2 SVGIG (reference sequence). Trimming shortened V by 0 bases and J by 2 bases, and 8 bases separated the two germline ends. The CDR3 contains 14 residues. CDR3 sequence: CAWSVRSCNQPQHF. The CDR3 nucleotides are TGTGCCTGGAGTGTACGGAGCTGCAATCAGCCCCAGCATTTT.

The genes are TRBV2 and TRBJ2-2; a possible D gene is TRBD2 (6 bases). CDR1 SNHLY and CDR2 FYNNEI come from the germline V gene. The CDR3 extends over 16 amino acids. V lost 3 bases and J 0 bases, leaving 11 bases between the germline ends. This CDR3 is CASSEGGTANTGELFF. In DNA, the CDR3 is TGTGCCAGCAGTGAGGGGGGTACAGCGAACACCGGGGAGCTGTTTTTT.

The rearrangement uses TRBV30 and TRBJ1-1, with 7 bases identical to TRBD1. CDR3 size: 17 residues. In germline, CDR1 is GTSNPN, CDR2 SVGIG (reference sequence). V gave up 3 bases and J gave up 5 bases; unmatched junction bases: 18. CDR3 residues: CAWRGVRQGEKVTEAFF. CDR3 nucleotides: TGTGCCTGGAGGGGAGTAAGGCAGGGGGAGAAAGTTACTGAAGCTTTCTTT.

This clone occurred a few times. The chain joins TRBV28 to TRBJ2-4, with D perhaps TRBD1 (6 bases). Germline V gene data show CDR1 as MDHEN and CDR2 as SYDVKM. The CDR3 totals 16 residues. Trimming took off 5 bases at V and 6 bases at J, with 20 bases between the two ends. Here the CDR3 DNA reads TGTGCCAGCAGTCCCCCTGGGGCAGGGGAAGGAAACATTCAGTACTTC. It specifies CASSPPGAGEGNIQYF. Filled out from reference TRBV28 and TRBJ2-4, the complete variable domain reads DVKVTQSSRYLVKRTGEKVFLECVQDMDHENMFWYRQDPGLGLRLIYFSYDVKMKEKGDIPEGYSVSREKKERFSLILESASTNQTSMYLCASSPPGAGEGNIQYFGAGTRLSVL.